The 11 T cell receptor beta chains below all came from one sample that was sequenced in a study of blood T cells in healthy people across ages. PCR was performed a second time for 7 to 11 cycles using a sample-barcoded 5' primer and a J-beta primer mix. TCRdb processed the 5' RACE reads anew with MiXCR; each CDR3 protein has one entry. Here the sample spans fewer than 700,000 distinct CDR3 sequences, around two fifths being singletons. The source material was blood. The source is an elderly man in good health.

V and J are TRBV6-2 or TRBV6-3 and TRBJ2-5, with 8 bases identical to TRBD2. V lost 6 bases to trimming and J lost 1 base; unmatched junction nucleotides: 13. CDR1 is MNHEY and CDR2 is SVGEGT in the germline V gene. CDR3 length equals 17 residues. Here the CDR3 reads CASRGGLGAQGQETQYF. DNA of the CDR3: TGTGCCAGCAGGGGGGGACTAGGGGCGCAGGGCCAAGAGACCCAGTACTTC.

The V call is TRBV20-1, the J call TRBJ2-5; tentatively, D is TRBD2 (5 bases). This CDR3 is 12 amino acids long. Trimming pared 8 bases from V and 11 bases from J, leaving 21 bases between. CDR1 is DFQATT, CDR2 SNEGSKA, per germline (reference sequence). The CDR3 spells CSTPADYNEQYF. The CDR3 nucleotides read TGCAGTACACCGGCAGACTACAATGAGCAGTACTTC.

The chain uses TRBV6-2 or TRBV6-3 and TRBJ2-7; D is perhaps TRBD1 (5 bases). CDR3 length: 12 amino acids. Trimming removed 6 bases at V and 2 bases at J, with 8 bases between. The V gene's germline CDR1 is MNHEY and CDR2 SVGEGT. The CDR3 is CASSKDTYEQYF. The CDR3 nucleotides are TGTGCCAGCAGCAAGGACACCTACGAGCAGTACTTC.

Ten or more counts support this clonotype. The CDR3 loop reads CASSQVGSPTPGLAGEQSYEQYF. The CDR3 DNA follows: TGTGCCAGCAGCCAAGTGGGGTCCCCCACCCCGGGACTAGCGGGAGAACAGTCCTACGAGCAGTACTTC. J is TRBJ2-7 and V is TRBV4-2; 14 positions agree with TRBD2. The V segment lost 1 base and the J segment 1 base; nucleotides outside the gene matches: 21. CDR3 length equals 23 residues. Germline assignment: CDR1 LGHNA and CDR2 YNFKEQ.

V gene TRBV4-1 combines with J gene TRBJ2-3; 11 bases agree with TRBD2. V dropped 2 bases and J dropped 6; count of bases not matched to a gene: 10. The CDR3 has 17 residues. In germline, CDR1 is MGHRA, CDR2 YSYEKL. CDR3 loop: CASSQLRLAGNPDTQYF. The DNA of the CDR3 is TGCGCCAGCAGCCAACTCAGACTAGCGGGGAATCCGGATACGCAGTATTTT.

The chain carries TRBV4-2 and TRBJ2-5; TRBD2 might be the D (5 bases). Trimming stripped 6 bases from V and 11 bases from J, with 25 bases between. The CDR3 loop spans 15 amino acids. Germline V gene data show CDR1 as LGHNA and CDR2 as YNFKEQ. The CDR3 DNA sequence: TGTGCCAGCAGGAATATTGGACGGGGAGACAATGAGCAGTACTTC. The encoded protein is CASRNIGRGDNEQYF.

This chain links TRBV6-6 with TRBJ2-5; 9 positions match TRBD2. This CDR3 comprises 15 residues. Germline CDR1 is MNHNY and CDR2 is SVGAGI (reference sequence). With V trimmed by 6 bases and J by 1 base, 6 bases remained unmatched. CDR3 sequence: CASSPSGGTQETQYF. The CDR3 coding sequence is TGTGCCAGCAGCCCCAGCGGGGGGACCCAAGAGACCCAGTACTTC.

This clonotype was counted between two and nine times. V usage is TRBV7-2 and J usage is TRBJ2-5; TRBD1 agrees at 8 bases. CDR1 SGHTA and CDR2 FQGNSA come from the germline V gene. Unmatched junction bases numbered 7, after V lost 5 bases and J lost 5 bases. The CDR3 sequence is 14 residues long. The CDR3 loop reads CASSETGAEETQYF. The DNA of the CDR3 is TGTGCCAGCAGCGAGACAGGGGCGGAGGAGACCCAGTACTTC.

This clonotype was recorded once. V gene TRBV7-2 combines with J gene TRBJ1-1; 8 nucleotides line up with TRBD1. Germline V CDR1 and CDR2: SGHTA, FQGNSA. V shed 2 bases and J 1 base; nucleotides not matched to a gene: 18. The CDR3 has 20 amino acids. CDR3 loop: CASSLRYYTRAGTGNTEAFF. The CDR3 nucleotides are TGTGCCAGCAGCTTAAGGTACTATACCCGGGCCGGGACAGGGAACACTGAAGCTTTCTTT. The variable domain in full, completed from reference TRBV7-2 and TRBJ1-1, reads GAGVSQSPSNKVTEKGKDVELRCDPISGHTALYWYRQSLGQGLEFLIYFQGNSAPDKSGLPSDRFSAERTGGSVSTLTIQRTQQEDSAVYLCASSLRYYTRAGTGNTEAFFGQGTRLTVV.

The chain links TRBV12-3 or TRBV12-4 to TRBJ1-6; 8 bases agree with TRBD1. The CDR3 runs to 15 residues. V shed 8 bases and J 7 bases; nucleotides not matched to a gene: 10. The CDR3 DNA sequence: TGTGCCAGCCGAAGGGGGGACAGGTCAAATTCACCCCTCCACTTT. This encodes CASRRGDRSNSPLHF.

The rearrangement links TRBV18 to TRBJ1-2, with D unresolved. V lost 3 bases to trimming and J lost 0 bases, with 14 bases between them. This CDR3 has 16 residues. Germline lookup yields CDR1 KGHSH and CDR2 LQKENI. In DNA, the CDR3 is TGTGCCAGCTCACCCATGGTCGACATATCTAACTATGGCTACACCTTC. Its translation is CASSPMVDISNYGYTF.